This entry features one TCR beta chain sequence. Its cognate antigen is unknown. Looked up from germline, CDR1 is SEHNR and CDR2 is FQNEAQ (reference sequence). V trimming: 1 base; J trimming: 7 bases; junction bases outside the gene matches: 6. The CDR3 runs 15 residues. This sample is drawn from a study of shared clonotypes between healthy human individuals. Whole-study findings and limits: Apart from blood, nothing was sampled; tissue repertoires likely differ. Relative to memory subsets, naive subsets generally showed larger estimated richness.

The table came from immunoSEQ multiplex PCR; TCRdb's copy has only in-frame clones and leaves some out. In the table there are a few million clones, approximately 90% of which are singletons. The sequenced sample consisted of naive CD4+ T cells sorted from blood. Subset indicated: CD45RA+ positively selected. This chain joins TRBV7-9 and TRBJ2-1; TRBD2 matches 8 bases. This receptor was taken from a man aged 18 to 29 in good health. The CDR3 spells CASSLDGGGRNEQFF. The DNA of the CDR3 is TGTGCCAGCAGCTTAGACGGCGGGGGGAGGAATGAGCAGTTCTTC.